A single sample is the source of the 18 T cell receptor beta chains below, sequenced in a study of blood T cells in healthy people across ages. Using a J-beta primer mix together with a sample-barcoded 5' primer, a second PCR was run for roughly 6 to 12 cycles. Via MiXCR, TCRdb re-called the 5' RACE reads, giving one row per CDR3 protein. The sample has about 1.6 million distinct CDR3 sequences, about 31% seen once; the top ten hold about 10%. Material for sequencing was blood. These receptors were obtained from a woman aged 25 to 39 in good health.

The J gene is TRBJ2-5, the V gene TRBV6-5; D is ambiguous. CDR1 is MNHEY and CDR2 is SVGAGI in the germline V gene. CDR3 length: 14 residues. Trimming took off 6 bases at V and 1 base at J, with 12 bases between the two ends. CDR3 sequence: CASSLYTGQETQYF. The CDR3 coding sequence is TGTGCCAGCAGCCTATACACGGGCCAAGAGACCCAGTACTTC.

The gene calls are TRBV20-1 and TRBJ2-7; 8 nucleotides align to TRBD2. The length of the CDR3 is 15 residues. The junction had 7 bases not matched to a gene; V was cut back by 3 bases and J by 0 bases. Germline lookup yields CDR1 DFQATT and CDR2 SNEGSKA (reference sequence). Here the CDR3 DNA reads TGCAGTGCTAGGGGTAGCGGGGAGAGCTCCTACGAGCAGTACTTC. Translation: CSARGSGESSYEQYF.

The J gene is TRBJ2-3, the V gene TRBV7-3; 9 bases match TRBD2. The CDR3 spans 16 residues. V shed 2 bases and J 4 bases; nucleotides not matched to a gene: 7. Per the germline V gene, CDR1 is SGHTA and CDR2 is FQGTGA. The CDR3 protein is CASSLDLAGRADTQYF. The CDR3 DNA follows: TGTGCCAGCAGCTTAGACCTAGCGGGACGGGCAGATACGCAGTATTTT. Together with reference TRBV7-3 and TRBJ2-3, the CDR3 gives the full variable domain: GAGVSQTPSNKVTEKGKYVELRCDPISGHTALYWYRQSLGQGPEFLIYFQGTGAADDSGLPNDRFFAVRPEGSVSTLKIQRTERGDSAVYLCASSLDLAGRADTQYFGPGTRLTVL.

A note on this clonotype: At one end the junction does not follow the germline gene, possibly because of a read error. V usage is TRBV15 and J usage is TRBJ2-7, with D perhaps matching TRBD1 or TRBD2 (6 bases each). This CDR3 is 14 amino acids long. Germline CDR1 and CDR2: LNHNV and YYDKDF (reference sequence). The CDR3: CAASRGGLPYEQYF. DNA for the CDR3: TGTGCCGCCAGCAGAGGGGGACTTCCCTACGAGCAGTACTTC.

In the case of this clonotype: The junction and the germline gene differ at one end; a read error may be behind it. This sequence joins TRBV12-3 or TRBV12-4 and TRBJ1-2, with 7 positions matching TRBD1. The CDR3 spans 16 residues. The CDR3 here is CAGSLGGGLLNYGYTF. In nucleotides, the CDR3 is TGTGCCGGCAGTTTAGGAGGGGGCCTACTTAACTATGGCTACACCTTC.

The chain carries TRBV20-1 and TRBJ1-2, with no clear D. Germline CDR1 is DFQATT and CDR2 is SNEGSKA (reference sequence). V gave up 1 base and J gave up 10 bases, with 7 bases separating them. The CDR3 runs to 10 residues. CDR3 loop: CSARGGFYTF. The CDR3 DNA follows: TGCAGTGCTAGAGGAGGGTTCTACACCTTC.

This clonotype was counted a few times. The chain combines TRBV5-5 with TRBJ1-4; no reliable D call. The germline CDR1 and CDR2 sequences are SGHKS and YYEKEE (reference sequence). This CDR3 region has 14 residues. Trimming cost V 3 bases and J 8 bases, with 14 bases left between them. The CDR3: CASSSVRAPEKLFF. DNA for the CDR3: TGTGCCAGCAGCTCGGTCCGGGCGCCGGAAAAACTGTTTTTT.

The chain joins TRBV5-1 to TRBJ2-1; D may be TRBD1 (6 bases). The CDR3 spans 16 residues. In germline, CDR1 is SGHRS, CDR2 YFSETQ. The V end lost 0 bases, the J end lost 5 bases, and 15 bases lay between the germline ends. CDR3 nucleotides: TGCGCCAGCAGCTTGGGGGTCGTCAGGGGAGACAATGAGCAGTTCTTC. Residues: CASSLGVVRGDNEQFF.

This chain links TRBV27 with TRBJ1-6; D unresolved. The CDR3 loop spans 14 amino acids. CDR1 MNHEY and CDR2 SMNVEV come from the germline V gene (reference sequence). V lost 2 bases, J lost 9 bases, and 11 bases lay in between. CDR3 in amino acids: CASSLVGGRSPLHF. The CDR3, as DNA: TGTGCCAGCAGTTTAGTGGGAGGTCGTTCACCCCTCCACTTT.

Concerning this clonotype itself: Since a much larger clone is just one base distant, this may be a read error. The gene calls are TRBV12-3 or TRBV12-4 and TRBJ2-1, with TRBD2 as a possible D gene (5 bases). The CDR3 extends over 15 amino acids. The CDR3, as DNA: TGTGCCAGCAGGCAGCGAGGGAGCTCCTACAATGAGCGGTTCTTC. This sequence encodes CASRQRGSSYNERFF.

In its sample, this clonotype was seen a few times. The J gene is TRBJ2-5, the V gene TRBV29-1; 10 bases are shared with TRBD1. Germline V gene sequence: CDR1 SQVTM, CDR2 ANQGSEA. V lost 8 bases, J lost 7 bases, and 7 bases stayed unmatched. CDR3 length: 12 amino acids. CDR3 sequence reads: CSFLTGGGTQYF. CDR3 in DNA: TGCAGCTTTCTGACAGGGGGCGGGACCCAGTACTTC.

This clonotype occurred many times. V is TRBV29-1 and J is TRBJ2-7; maybe TRBD1 (5 bases). Germline lookup yields CDR1 SQVTM and CDR2 ANQGSEA. V lost 6 bases and J 0 bases, leaving 15 bases between the germline ends. The CDR3 loop spans 14 amino acids. The CDR3 sequence: CSVLGPTHSYEQYF. CDR3 DNA sequence: TGCAGCGTCCTGGGGCCAACACACTCCTACGAGCAGTACTTC.

At least ten counts were recorded for this clonotype. CDR3 nucleotides: TGTGCCAGCAGCAAAGAAGGTCGGCGACGGAACCAAGAGACCCAGTACTTC. This gives the protein CASSKEGRRRNQETQYF. V gene TRBV21-1 combines with J gene TRBJ2-5. TRBV21-1 corresponds to a pseudogene. The CDR3 totals 17 residues.

This chain links TRBV18 with TRBJ1-2, with TRBD1 matching 7 bases. The germline gives CDR1 KGHSH, CDR2 LQKENI. J lost 2 bases, V lost 2 bases, and 5 bases had no gene match. The CDR3 is made up of 15 amino acids. The DNA of the CDR3 is TGTGCCAGCTCACCAGGGGCAGGGGGAAACTATGGCTACACCTTC. It translates to CASSPGAGGNYGYTF.

The rearrangement uses TRBV6-6 and TRBJ1-1, with D perhaps matching TRBD1 (6 bases). Looked up from germline, CDR1 is MNHNY and CDR2 is SVGAGI (reference sequence). The CDR3 runs to 15 residues. The ends were cut back, 2 bases at V and 4 bases at J, with 14 bases in the middle. The CDR3 protein is CASSYPDSIGTEAFF. As DNA, the CDR3 is TGTGCCAGCAGTTACCCGGACAGCATCGGCACTGAAGCTTTCTTT.

The rearrangement links TRBV20-1 to TRBJ2-1; no reliable D call. Trimming shortened V by 5 bases and J by 3 bases, and 8 bases separated the two germline ends. The CDR3 has 12 residues. From germline, CDR1 is DFQATT and CDR2 SNEGSKA (reference sequence). The chain's CDR3 is CSAESFYNEQFF. For the CDR3, the DNA is TGCAGTGCTGAATCTTTCTACAATGAGCAGTTCTTC.

The V and J genes are TRBV20-1 and TRBJ2-5; TRBD2 matches 7 bases. V was clipped by 3 bases and J by 11 bases; unmatched bases: 21. The germline gives CDR1 DFQATT, CDR2 SNEGSKA (reference sequence). CDR3 size: 16 residues. The CDR3 loop is CSARGRLAQNYNEQYF. DNA for the CDR3: TGCAGTGCTAGGGGTCGACTAGCACAAAACTACAATGAGCAGTACTTC.

The rearrangement uses TRBV5-1 and TRBJ2-7; 8 nucleotides agree with TRBD1. CDR1 and CDR2 from the germline V gene are SGHRS and YFSETQ. CDR3 length: 14 residues. The V segment lost 4 bases and the J segment 3 bases; nucleotides outside the gene matches: 6. In nucleotides, the CDR3 is TGCGCCAGCAGCAGCGACAGGGGATACTACGAGCAGTACTTC. The encoded protein is CASSSDRGYYEQYF. The full variable domain, with the rest looked up from reference TRBV5-1 and TRBJ2-7, is KAGVTQTPRYLIKTRGQQVTLSCSPISGHRSVSWYQQTPGQGLQFLFEYFSETQRNKGNFPGRFSGRQFSNSRSEMNVSTLELGDSALYLCASSSDRGYYEQYFGPGTRLTVT.